This T cell receptor (beta chain) was profiled in a study of cytomegalovirus exposure and HLA in healthy donors. Study-level information: Assignment to the Caucasian-associated ancestry cluster applied to over 70% of the approximately 390 genotyped donors.

60 Vbeta and 13 Jbeta primers were used in PCR. Using immunoSEQ multiplex PCR, the repertoire was profiled, and TCRdb retains in-frame clones only, with some absent. The data show over 85,000 clones, roughly four fifths seen once. Germline CDR1 LNHNV, CDR2 YYDKDF (reference sequence). V lost 3 bases and J lost 8; bases outside the gene matches: 5. The CDR3 length is 14 residues. The sample taken for sequencing was PBMCs. The clonotype comes from a man in his forties in good health and CMV-seronegative. This chain links TRBV15 with TRBJ1-4, with 8 nucleotides matching TRBD1. This chain's CDR3 is CATSRDRVYEKLFF. For the CDR3, the DNA is TGTGCCACCAGCAGGGACAGGGTATACGAAAAACTGTTTTTT.